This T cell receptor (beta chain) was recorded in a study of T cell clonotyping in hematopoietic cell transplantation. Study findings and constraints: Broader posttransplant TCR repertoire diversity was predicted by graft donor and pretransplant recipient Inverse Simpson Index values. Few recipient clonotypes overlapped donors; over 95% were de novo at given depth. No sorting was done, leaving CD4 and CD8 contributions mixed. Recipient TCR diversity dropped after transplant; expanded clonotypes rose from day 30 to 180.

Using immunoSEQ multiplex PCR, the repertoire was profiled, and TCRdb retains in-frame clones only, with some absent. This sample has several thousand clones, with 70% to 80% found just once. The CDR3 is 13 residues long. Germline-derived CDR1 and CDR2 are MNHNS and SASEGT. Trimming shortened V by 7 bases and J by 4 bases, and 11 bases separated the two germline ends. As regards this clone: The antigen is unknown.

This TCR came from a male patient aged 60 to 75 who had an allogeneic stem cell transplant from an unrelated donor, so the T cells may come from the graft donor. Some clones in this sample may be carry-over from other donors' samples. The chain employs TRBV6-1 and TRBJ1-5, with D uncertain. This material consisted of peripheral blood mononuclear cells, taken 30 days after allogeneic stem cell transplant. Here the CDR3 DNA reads TGTGCCAGCAAGGTTTCTGCTAATCAGCCCCAGCATTTT. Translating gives CASKVSANQPQHF.